Reported below is one T cell receptor (beta chain). As to time point: sample taken at primary tumor resection. Whole RNA, which was extracted from tumor, nontumor lung tissue or frozen PBMC, was sequenced without any cell sorting. The record originates from a study of spatial heterogeneity in lung cancer. The CDR3 spans 16 residues. V lost 1 base, J lost 0 bases, and 12 bases lay in between. From germline, CDR1 is LGHNA and CDR2 YNFKEQ. TCRdb re-analysed the 5' RACE reads in MiXCR, keeping a single row per CDR3 protein. The data contain about 60,000 distinct CDR3 sequences, 7% to 10% of them seen just once; the ten biggest clones take up less than 15%.

The V call is TRBV4-2, the J call TRBJ2-5, with unresolved D. The receptor's source is a female donor with early-stage non-small cell lung cancer. The sample consisted of PBMCs, taken at surgery. The CDR3: CASSQGSGSYQETQYF. Written as DNA, the CDR3 is TGTGCCAGCAGCCAAGGGTCTGGCAGTTACCAAGAGACCCAGTACTTC.